This TCR beta chain was identified in a study of T cell responses to AZD1222 COVID-19 vaccine. Study-wide background: Pooling covered second doses at about 4 or about 12 weeks. General study points: Possibly, clonal diversity was underestimated; donors were largely white British and included more females. Baseline seropositivity occurred in only 5 to 7 AZD1222 recipients. Nearly half of unique spike-specific TCRs reportedly avoided B.1.351 and B.1.1.7 mutated regions.

As to this clone: Its antigen remains unidentified.

The CDR3 has 14 residues. Germline loops: CDR1 SGHTA, CDR2 FQGTGA. The junction had 4 bases not matched to a gene; V was cut back by 6 bases and J by 0 bases. TCRdb keeps only in-frame clones here, not all; method: immunoSEQ multiplex PCR. The sample has some 69,000 clones; around 86% are singletons. The rearrangement links TRBV7-3 to TRBJ2-7; 8 positions agree with TRBD2. The starting material was peripheral blood, obtained on day 0 of AZD1222 vaccination. This clonotype was sampled from an adult in good health. In DNA form, the CDR3 reads TGTGCCAGCAGTAAACGGGAGGGCTCCTACGAGCAGTACTTC. This codes for CASSKREGSYEQYF.